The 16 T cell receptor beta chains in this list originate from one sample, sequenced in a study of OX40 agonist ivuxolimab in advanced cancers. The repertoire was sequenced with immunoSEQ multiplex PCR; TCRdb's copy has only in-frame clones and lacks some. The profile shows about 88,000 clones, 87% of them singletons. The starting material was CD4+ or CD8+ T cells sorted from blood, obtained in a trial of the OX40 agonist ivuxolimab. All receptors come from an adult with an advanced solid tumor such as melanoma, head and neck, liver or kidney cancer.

The CDR3 protein is CASSQDRKQGAELFF. CDR3 bases: TGTGCCAGCAGCCAAGATCGGAAACAGGGGGCCGAACTGTTTTTT. This chain connects TRBV4-2 to TRBJ1-4; 9 nucleotides align to TRBD1. V was clipped by 0 bases and J by 12 bases; unmatched bases: 8. The CDR3 spans 15 residues. Germline V lookup: CDR1 LGHNA, CDR2 YNFKEQ.

The CDR3 DNA sequence: TGTGCCAGCTCACCTACAGGGGGCGCGAACACCGGGGAGCTGTTTTTT. Translated, it gives CASSPTGGANTGELFF. The chain employs TRBV18 and TRBJ2-2; TRBD1 agrees at 9 bases. V trimming: 3 bases; J trimming: 0 bases; junction bases outside the gene matches: 2. Germline-derived CDR1 and CDR2 are KGHSH and LQKENI. This CDR3 has 16 residues.

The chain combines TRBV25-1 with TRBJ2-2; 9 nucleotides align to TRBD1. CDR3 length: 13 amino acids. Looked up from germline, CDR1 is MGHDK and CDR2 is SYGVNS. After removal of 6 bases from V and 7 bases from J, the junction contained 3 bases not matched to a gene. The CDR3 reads CASRQGAIGELFF. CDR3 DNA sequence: TGTGCCAGCAGACAGGGGGCGATCGGGGAGCTGTTTTTT. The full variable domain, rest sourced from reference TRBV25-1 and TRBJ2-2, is EADIYQTPRYLVIGTGKKITLECSQTMGHDKMYWYQQDPGMELHLIHYSYGVNSTEKGDLSSESTVSRIRTEHFPLTLESARPSHTSQYLCASRQGAIGELFFGEGSRLTVL.

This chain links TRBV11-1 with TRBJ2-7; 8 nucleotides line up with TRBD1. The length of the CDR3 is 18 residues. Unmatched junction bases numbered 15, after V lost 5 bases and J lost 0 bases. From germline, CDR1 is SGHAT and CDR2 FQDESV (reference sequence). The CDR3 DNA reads TGTGCCAGCAGCCGCGCCGCCCGACAGGGGATTCTCTCCTACGAGCAGTACTTC. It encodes CASSRAARQGILSYEQYF.

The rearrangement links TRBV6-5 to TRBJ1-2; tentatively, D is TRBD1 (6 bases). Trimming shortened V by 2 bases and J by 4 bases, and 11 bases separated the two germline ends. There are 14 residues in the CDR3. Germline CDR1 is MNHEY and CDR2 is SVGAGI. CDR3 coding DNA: TGTGCCAGCAGTTACCGGGAGGACAGCTATGGCTACACCTTC. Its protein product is CASSYREDSYGYTF.

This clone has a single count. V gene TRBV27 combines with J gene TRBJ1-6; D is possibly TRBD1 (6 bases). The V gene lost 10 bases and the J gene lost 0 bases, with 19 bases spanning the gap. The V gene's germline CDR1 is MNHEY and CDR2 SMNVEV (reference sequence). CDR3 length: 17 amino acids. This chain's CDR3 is CATRSGARASYNSPLHF. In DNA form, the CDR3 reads TGTGCCACACGATCGGGGGCGAGGGCCTCCTATAATTCACCCCTCCACTTT.

The CDR3 DNA reads TGTGCCAGCTCACAAGGACGGAGGGGGGACTACGAGCAGTACTTC. Protein sequence: CASSQGRRGDYEQYF. The V gene is TRBV18, the J gene TRBJ2-7; either TRBD1 or TRBD2 may fit D (6 bases each). Trimming took off 4 bases at V and 3 bases at J, with 16 bases between the two ends. Germline assignment: CDR1 KGHSH and CDR2 LQKENI. CDR3 length equals 15 residues.

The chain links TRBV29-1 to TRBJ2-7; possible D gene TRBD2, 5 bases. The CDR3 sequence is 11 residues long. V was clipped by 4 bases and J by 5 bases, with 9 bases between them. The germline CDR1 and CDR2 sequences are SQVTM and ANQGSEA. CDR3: CSVVEGHEQYF. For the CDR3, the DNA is TGCAGCGTTGTAGAGGGCCACGAGCAGTACTTC.

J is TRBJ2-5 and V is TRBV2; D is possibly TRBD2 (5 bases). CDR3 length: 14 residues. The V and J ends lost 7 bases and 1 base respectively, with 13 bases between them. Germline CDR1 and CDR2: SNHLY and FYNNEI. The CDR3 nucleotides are TGTGCCAGCATTTTCCTGGAGGTCCAAGAGACCCAGTACTTC. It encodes CASIFLEVQETQYF.

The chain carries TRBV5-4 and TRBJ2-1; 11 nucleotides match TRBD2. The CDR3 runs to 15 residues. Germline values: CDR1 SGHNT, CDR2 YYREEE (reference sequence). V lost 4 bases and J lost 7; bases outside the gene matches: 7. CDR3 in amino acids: CASSSTSGSRNEQFF. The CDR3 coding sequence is TGTGCCAGCAGCAGTACTAGCGGGAGTAGGAATGAGCAGTTCTTC.

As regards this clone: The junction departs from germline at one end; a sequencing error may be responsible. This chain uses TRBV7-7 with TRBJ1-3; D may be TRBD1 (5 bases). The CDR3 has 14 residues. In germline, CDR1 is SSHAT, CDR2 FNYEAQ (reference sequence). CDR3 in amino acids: CASSAQGFGNTIYF. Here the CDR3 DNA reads TGTGCTAGCAGCGCCCAGGGATTTGGAAACACCATATATTTT. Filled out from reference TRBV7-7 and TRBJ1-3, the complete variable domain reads GAGVSQSPRYKVTKRGQDVTLRCDPISSHATLYWYQQALGQGPEFLTYFNYEAQPDKSGLPSDRFSAERPEGSISTLTIQRTEQRDSAMYRCASSAQGFGNTIYFGEGSWLTVV.

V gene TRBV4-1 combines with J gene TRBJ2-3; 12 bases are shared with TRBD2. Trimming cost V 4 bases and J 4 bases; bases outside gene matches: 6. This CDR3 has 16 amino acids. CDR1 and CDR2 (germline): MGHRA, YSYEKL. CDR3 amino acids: CASSPMTSGGADTQYF. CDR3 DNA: TGCGCCAGCAGCCCCATGACTAGCGGGGGCGCAGATACGCAGTATTTT.

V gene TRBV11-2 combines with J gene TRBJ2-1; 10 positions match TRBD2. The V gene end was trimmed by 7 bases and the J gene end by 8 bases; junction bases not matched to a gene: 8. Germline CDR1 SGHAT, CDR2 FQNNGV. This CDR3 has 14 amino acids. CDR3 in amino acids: CASKRSGGRDEQFF. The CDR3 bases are TGTGCCAGCAAGCGTAGCGGGGGGAGAGATGAGCAGTTCTTC.

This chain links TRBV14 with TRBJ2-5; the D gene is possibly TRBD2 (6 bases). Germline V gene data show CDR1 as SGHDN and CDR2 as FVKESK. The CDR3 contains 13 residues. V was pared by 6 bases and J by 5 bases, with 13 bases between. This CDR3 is CASRPSAGETQYF. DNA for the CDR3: TGTGCCAGCAGGCCCTCGGCGGGGGAGACCCAGTACTTC.

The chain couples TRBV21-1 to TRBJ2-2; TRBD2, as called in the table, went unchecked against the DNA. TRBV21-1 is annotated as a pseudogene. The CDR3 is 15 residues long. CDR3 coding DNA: TGTGGGATCTGGGGTCTAGCACTAACAACCGGGGAGCTGTTTTTT. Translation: CGIWGLALTTGELFF.

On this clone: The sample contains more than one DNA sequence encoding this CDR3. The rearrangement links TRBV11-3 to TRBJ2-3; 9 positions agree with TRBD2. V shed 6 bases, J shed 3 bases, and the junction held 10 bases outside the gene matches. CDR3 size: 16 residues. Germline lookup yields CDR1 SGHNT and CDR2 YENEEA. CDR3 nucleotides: TGTGCCAGCAGTCTCACCGGGCTAGCGGGGACAGATACGCAGTATTTT. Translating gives CASSLTGLAGTDTQYF.